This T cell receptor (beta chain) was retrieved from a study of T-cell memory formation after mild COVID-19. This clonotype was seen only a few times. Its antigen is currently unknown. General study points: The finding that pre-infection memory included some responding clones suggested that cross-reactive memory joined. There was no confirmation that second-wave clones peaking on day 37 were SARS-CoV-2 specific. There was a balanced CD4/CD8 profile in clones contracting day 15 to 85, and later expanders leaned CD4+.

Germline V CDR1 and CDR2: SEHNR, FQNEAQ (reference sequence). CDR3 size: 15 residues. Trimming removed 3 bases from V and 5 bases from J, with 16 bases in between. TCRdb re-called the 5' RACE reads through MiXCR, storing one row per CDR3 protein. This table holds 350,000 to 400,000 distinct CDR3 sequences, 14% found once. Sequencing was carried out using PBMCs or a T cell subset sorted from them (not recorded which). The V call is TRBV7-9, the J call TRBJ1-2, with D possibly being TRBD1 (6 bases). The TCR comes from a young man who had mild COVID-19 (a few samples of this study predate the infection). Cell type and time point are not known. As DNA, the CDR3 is TGTGCCAGCAGCTTGGGGGCAGGGGACGGGTATGGCTACACCTTC. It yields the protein CASSLGAGDGYGYTF.